These 9 T cell receptor beta chains were sequenced from one sample in a study of monozygotic twins with inflammatory bowel disease. TCRdb reworked the 5' RACE reads into one entry per CDR3 protein, no DNA. The table for this sample gives approximately 200,000 distinct CDR3 sequences. The sample comprised blood. The receptors originated from a human donor with ulcerative colitis or Crohn's disease, or a healthy co-twin of an affected twin (not recorded which).

V and J are TRBV12-3 or TRBV12-4 and TRBJ2-6; lacking DNA, the TRBD1 call made by TCRdb goes unchecked. CDR3 length equals 17 residues. The CDR3 sequence is CASSPGDRGSGANVLTF.

The genes are TRBV3-1 and TRBJ1-2. This CDR3 has 14 residues. Germline lookup yields CDR1 LGHDT and CDR2 YNNKEL (reference sequence). CDR3 sequence reads: CASSQEHARYGYTF.

V usage is TRBV4-2 and J usage is TRBJ2-2; as DNA is missing, the TRBD2 call by TCRdb cannot be tested. CDR1 LGHNA and CDR2 YNFKEQ come from the germline V gene. The CDR3 runs to 18 residues. The CDR3 region is CASSQGDGLAGDTGELFF.

V usage is TRBV5-6 and J usage is TRBJ2-4; TCRdb's D call, TRBD1, is unchecked because there is no DNA. Germline assignment: CDR1 SGHDT and CDR2 YYEEEE. This CDR3 region has 18 residues. CDR3 region: CASSLGQVNRLAKNIQYF.

This rearrangement joins TRBV6-5 to TRBJ1-1; TCRdb indicates TRBD1, and absent DNA this call remains unverified. CDR3 length: 14 residues. CDR1 and CDR2 (germline): MNHEY, SVGAGI. The CDR3 is CASSNRGGFTEAFF.

The chain employs TRBV19 and TRBJ2-2; TCRdb's D gene call, TRBD1, goes unchecked for lack of DNA. The CDR3 totals 14 residues. CDR1 is LNHDA and CDR2 is SQIVND in the germline V gene (reference sequence). CDR3 residues: CASKAGPGTGELFF.

J is TRBJ1-5 and V is TRBV19; TCRdb calls TRBD1, which cannot be checked without DNA. Germline V gives CDR1 LNHDA, CDR2 SQIVND (reference sequence). This CDR3 is built from 18 residues. CDR3 sequence reads: CASTPGWNREYSNQPQHF.

This chain uses TRBV6-5 with TRBJ1-6; without DNA, the TCRdb call of TRBD1 cannot be checked. The length of the CDR3 is 14 residues. The germline V gene encodes CDR1 MNHEY and CDR2 SVGAGI. Here the CDR3 reads CASSYSTPGRPLHF.

The J gene is TRBJ2-5, the V gene TRBV7-9. This CDR3 is 13 amino acids long. Germline-derived CDR1 and CDR2 are SEHNR and FQNEAQ (reference sequence). CDR3 protein: CASSHSSSETQYF. Based on the CDR3 plus reference TRBV7-9 and TRBJ2-5, the full variable domain is DTGVSQNPRHKITKRGQNVTFRCDPISEHNRLYWYRQTLGQGPEFLTYFQNEAQLEKSRLLSDRFSAERPKGSFSTLEIQRTEQGDSAMYLCASSHSSSETQYFGPGTRLLVL.